The 20 T cell receptor beta chains below come from one sample, sequenced in a study of vaccination and CD4 T cells after COVID-19. The Oncomine TCR Beta short-read assay was applied to DNA of cultured CD4+ T cells. TCRdb reprocessed the PCR reads via MiXCR and lists one record per CDR3 protein. Found here are around 19,000 distinct CDR3 sequences, around two fifths of them singletons; the top ten hold 7.2%. Treatment of the sample: roughly 10-day PBMC culture with coronavirus spike peptide pools or control peptides (ViraFEST assay). Their cognate antigens are unknown. The sample was CD4+ T cells from blood, cultured in vitro, taken after SARS-CoV-2 vaccination. The receptors here all came from a human donor who had recovered from COVID-19.

V gene TRBV28 combines with J gene TRBJ2-7; 10 bases map to TRBD2. Unmatched junction bases numbered 13, after V lost 8 bases and J lost 3 bases. This CDR3 has 16 amino acids. Germline V lookup: CDR1 MDHEN, CDR2 SYDVKM. CDR3 nucleotides: TGTGCCAGCGGAGGAACAACTAGCGGGATCTTCTACGAGCAGTACTTC. Amino acid sequence: CASGGTTSGIFYEQYF. Filled out from reference TRBV28 and TRBJ2-7, the complete variable domain reads DVKVTQSSRYLVKRTGEKVFLECVQDMDHENMFWYRQDPGLGLRLIYFSYDVKMKEKGDIPEGYSVSREKKERFSLILESASTNQTSMYLCASGGTTSGIFYEQYFGPGTRLTVT.

This chain uses TRBV6-5 with TRBJ1-2; no clear D gene. V was trimmed by 4 bases and J by 8 bases, leaving 17 bases between them. The CDR3 has 14 residues. Germline CDR1 MNHEY, CDR2 SVGAGI. This CDR3 reads CASSSVPGSRGYTF. DNA of the CDR3: TGTGCCAGCAGTTCCGTCCCTGGGTCTCGCGGCTACACCTTC.

A note on this clonotype: The limits of the CDR3 on the DNA are not certain, so only TCRdb's listed CDR3 is given. The chain has TRBV19 and TRBJ1-5. The CDR3 length equals 15 residues, ends included. The germline V gene has CDR1 LNHDA and CDR2 SQIVND (reference sequence). The CDR3 protein is CASTSGRHSNQPQHF.

This clonotype was observed a few times. The CDR3 here is CASSDAAGRASETQYF. As DNA, the CDR3 is TGTGCCAGCAGTGACGCTGCCGGGAGGGCCTCGGAGACCCAGTACTTC. The chain links TRBV6-1 to TRBJ2-5; 8 positions agree with TRBD2. Trimming removed 3 bases from V and 5 bases from J; junction bases left unmatched: 11. CDR1 MNHNS and CDR2 SASEGT come from the germline V gene. CDR3 length equals 16 residues.

This clonotype was counted only a few times. The rearrangement joins TRBV28 to TRBJ1-6; TRBD1 aligns across 7 bases. V shed 5 bases and J 3 bases; nucleotides not matched to a gene: 7. In germline, CDR1 is MDHEN, CDR2 SYDVKM. CDR3 length: 16 amino acids. CDR3 protein: CASSPGTAFYNSPLHF. In DNA, the CDR3 is TGTGCCAGCAGTCCCGGGACAGCCTTCTATAATTCACCCCTCCACTTT.

This clonotype was counted only a few times. This chain uses TRBV19 with TRBJ1-1; 7 bases match TRBD1. Unmatched junction bases numbered 12, after V lost 7 bases and J lost 1 base. CDR3 length: 16 amino acids. Germline lookup yields CDR1 LNHDA and CDR2 SQIVND (reference sequence). Here the CDR3 DNA reads TGTGCCAGTAAAGGCCAGGGGGAAGTGGAGAACACTGAAGCTTTCTTT. This encodes CASKGQGEVENTEAFF.

The chain uses TRBV11-3 and TRBJ2-5, with 10 bases fitting TRBD2. The germline CDR1 and CDR2 sequences are SGHNT and YENEEA. V trimming: 5 bases; J trimming: 5 bases; junction bases outside the gene matches: 11. This CDR3 region has 16 residues. DNA of the CDR3: TGTGCCAGCAGCGTGACCGGGACTAGCGTAGGGGAGACCCAGTACTTC. Translated: CASSVTGTSVGETQYF.

The chain carries TRBV2 and TRBJ1-2, with D possibly being TRBD1 (5 bases). Deletions cut 6 bases from V and 3 bases from J, with 14 bases between. CDR1 and CDR2 (germline): SNHLY, FYNNEI. The CDR3 runs to 14 residues. The CDR3 region is CASSGRVMDYGYTF. The DNA for the CDR3 is TGTGCCAGCAGCGGCAGGGTTATGGACTATGGCTACACCTTC. Drawing the rest from reference TRBV2 and TRBJ1-2, the complete variable domain is EPEVTQTPSHQVTQMGQEVILRCVPISNHLYFYWYRQILGQKVEFLVSFYNNEISEKSEIFDDQFSVERPDGSNFTLKIRSTKLEDSAMYFCASSGRVMDYGYTFGSGTRLTVV.

This clonotype turned up a few times. The J gene is TRBJ1-2, the V gene TRBV12-3 or TRBV12-4; D is unclear. The CDR3 consists of 10 residues. The V and J ends lost 1 base and 8 bases respectively, with 2 bases between them. DNA of the CDR3: TGTGCCAGCAGTTTAGGGGGCTACACCTTC. Its translation is CASSLGGYTF.

The J gene is TRBJ2-4, the V gene TRBV28, with 9 nucleotides matching TRBD1. There are 15 residues in the CDR3. The J segment lost 2 bases and the V segment lost 5 bases, leaving 4 bases of the junction unmatched. The germline V gene has CDR1 MDHEN and CDR2 SYDVKM. This chain's CDR3 is CASSTDRGTKNIQYF. CDR3 DNA: TGTGCCAGCAGTACGGACAGGGGAACCAAAAACATTCAGTACTTC.

This clonotype was counted between two and nine times. This chain links TRBV6-1 with TRBJ2-3, with TRBD1 matching over 8 bases. The junction had 8 bases not matched to a gene; V was cut back by 6 bases and J by 3 bases. This CDR3 is 15 amino acids long. The germline CDR1 and CDR2 sequences are MNHNS and SASEGT. The CDR3 DNA follows: TGTGCCAGCAGCCACGCAGGGGGCGGGACAGATACGCAGTATTTT. Residues: CASSHAGGGTDTQYF.

The V and J genes are TRBV7-8 and TRBJ2-6; the D is unclear. V dropped 4 bases and J dropped 0 bases, with 13 bases sitting between them. CDR3 length equals 17 residues. Germline V gene lookup returns CDR1 SGHVS and CDR2 FQNEAQ. DNA for the CDR3: TGTGCCAGCAGCTCATCCTCGGCTGTCTCTGGGGCCAACGTCCTGACTTTC. This encodes CASSSSSAVSGANVLTF.

The V gene is TRBV10-3, the J gene TRBJ2-7; the D gene is possibly TRBD1 (6 bases). Trimming left V 6 bases short and J 4 bases short, with 10 bases between. CDR1 and CDR2 (germline): ENHRY, SYGVKD. The CDR3 spans 12 residues. In DNA, the CDR3 is TGTGCCATCAGAAACCAGGGGTACGAGCAGTACTTC. Protein product: CAIRNQGYEQYF.

The chain couples TRBV7-9 to TRBJ1-2; TRBD1 is a possible D gene (6 bases). The V gene's germline CDR1 is SEHNR and CDR2 FQNEAQ (reference sequence). The CDR3 runs to 15 residues. V was pared by 5 bases and J by 4 bases, with 17 bases between. The CDR3 reads CASSPGGGRGYGYTF. The CDR3, as DNA: TGTGCCAGCAGCCCGGGGGGGGGGCGAGGCTATGGCTACACCTTC.

This chain joins TRBV6-1 and TRBJ2-7, with 12 bases matching TRBD2. The ends lost 4 bases at V and 2 bases at J; junction bases unmatched: 12. Per germline, CDR1 MNHNS and CDR2 SASEGT. This CDR3 is built from 18 residues. The CDR3 DNA is TGTGCCAGCAGTGGGTGGGGACTAGCGGGCAAGTACACCTACGAGCAGTACTTC. This gives the protein CASSGWGLAGKYTYEQYF.

This clonotype has only a few counts. The J gene is TRBJ1-1, the V gene TRBV6-1; maybe TRBD1 (6 bases). Germline-derived CDR1 and CDR2 are MNHNS and SASEGT. V shed 6 bases and J shed 7 bases, with 27 bases lying between them. The CDR3 loop spans 17 amino acids. CDR3 amino acids: CASSPPGHGTLMGEAFF. CDR3 DNA: TGTGCCAGCAGCCCACCGGGACACGGTACCTTAATGGGTGAAGCTTTCTTT.

The chain employs TRBV25-1 and TRBJ1-1; no reliable D call. The V gene's germline CDR1 is MGHDK and CDR2 SYGVNS. The CDR3 length is 14 residues. Trimming shortened V by 5 bases and J by 1 base, and 11 bases separated the two germline ends. The CDR3 protein is CASSQPMGNTEAFF. The DNA of the CDR3 is TGTGCCAGCAGTCAGCCCATGGGGAACACTGAAGCTTTCTTT.

V gene TRBV20-1 combines with J gene TRBJ2-7; 15 bases agree with TRBD2. Germline CDR1 reads DFQATT; CDR2 reads SNEGSKA (reference sequence). The CDR3 totals 12 residues. Losses at the gene ends were 5 bases for V and 10 bases for J; bases not matched to a gene: 3. The CDR3 DNA sequence: TGCAGTGCTCGGACTAGCGGGGGGGCTCAGTACTTC. This gives the protein CSARTSGGAQYF.

This clonotype was counted a few times. The chain carries TRBV20-1 and TRBJ1-1, with D possibly matching TRBD1 (5 bases). Trimming took 6 bases from V and 0 from J, leaving 11 bases between them. Germline lookup yields CDR1 DFQATT and CDR2 SNEGSKA (reference sequence). The CDR3 has 13 residues. CDR3 residues: CSARTDMNTEAFF. In nucleotides, the CDR3 is TGCAGTGCCAGGACGGACATGAACACTGAAGCTTTCTTT.

The chain joins TRBV7-9 to TRBJ1-2; D gene uncertain. The CDR3 loop spans 12 amino acids. The germline gives CDR1 SEHNR, CDR2 FQNEAQ (reference sequence). V was cut by 3 bases and J by 4 bases, with 6 bases left in between. The CDR3 sequence: CASSLDAYGYTF. CDR3 coding DNA: TGTGCCAGCAGCTTGGATGCCTATGGCTACACCTTC.